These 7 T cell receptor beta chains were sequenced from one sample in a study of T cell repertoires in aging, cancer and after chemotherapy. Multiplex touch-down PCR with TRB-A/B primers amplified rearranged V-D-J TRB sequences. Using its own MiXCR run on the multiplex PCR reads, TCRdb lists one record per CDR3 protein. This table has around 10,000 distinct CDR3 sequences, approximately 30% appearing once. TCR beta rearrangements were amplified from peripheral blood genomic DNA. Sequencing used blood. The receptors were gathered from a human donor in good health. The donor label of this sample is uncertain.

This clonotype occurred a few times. DNA of the CDR3: TGTGCCAGCTCCCGAATCAACGGGGAGCTGTTTTTT. Protein sequence: CASSRINGELFF. The V gene is TRBV18, the J gene TRBJ2-2; D gene ambiguous. The CDR3 runs to 12 residues. From germline, CDR1 is KGHSH and CDR2 LQKENI. Trimming removed 6 bases at V and 7 bases at J, with 9 bases between. Looking up the rest from reference TRBV18 and TRBJ2-2 gives the full variable domain: NAGVMQNPRHLVRRRGQEARLRCSPMKGHSHVYWYRQLPEEGLKFMVYLQKENIIDESGMPKERFSAEFPKEGPSILRIQQVVRGDSAAYFCASSRINGELFFGEGSRLTVL.

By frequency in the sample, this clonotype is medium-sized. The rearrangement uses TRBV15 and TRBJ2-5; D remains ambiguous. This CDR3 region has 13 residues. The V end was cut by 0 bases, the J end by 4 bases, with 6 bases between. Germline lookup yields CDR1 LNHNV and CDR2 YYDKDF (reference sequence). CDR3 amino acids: CATSREDVETQYF. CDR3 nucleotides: TGTGCCACCAGCAGAGAGGATGTAGAGACCCAGTACTTC.

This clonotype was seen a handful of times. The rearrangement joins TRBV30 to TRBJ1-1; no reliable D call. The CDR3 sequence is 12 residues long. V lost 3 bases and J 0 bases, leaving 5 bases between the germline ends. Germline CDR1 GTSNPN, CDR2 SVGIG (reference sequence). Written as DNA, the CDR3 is TGTGCCTGGAGCGAATTGAACACTGAAGCTTTCTTT. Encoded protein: CAWSELNTEAFF.

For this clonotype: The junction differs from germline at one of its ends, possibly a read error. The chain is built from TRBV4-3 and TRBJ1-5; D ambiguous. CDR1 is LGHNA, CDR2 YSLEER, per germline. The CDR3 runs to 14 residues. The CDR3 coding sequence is TGTGCCAGCAGCCAAGAAAATGCCAATCAGCCCCAGCATTTT. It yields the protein CASSQENANQPQHF.

CDR3 loop: CATSDPRTTTGELFF. The CDR3 DNA is TGTGCCACCAGTGATCCCCGGACCACCACCGGGGAGCTGTTTTTT. The rearrangement joins TRBV24-1 to TRBJ2-2, with D hard to call. The CDR3 loop spans 15 amino acids. V lost 3 bases, J lost 4 bases, and 11 bases lay in between. In germline, CDR1 is KGHDR, CDR2 SFDVKD.

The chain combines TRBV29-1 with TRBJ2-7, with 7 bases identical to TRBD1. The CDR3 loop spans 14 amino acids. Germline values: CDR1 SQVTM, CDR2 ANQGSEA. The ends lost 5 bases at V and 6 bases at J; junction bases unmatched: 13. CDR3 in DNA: TGCAGCGTTTCCCAGGGGGTGACGGGGCCCGAGCAGTACTTC. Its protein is CSVSQGVTGPEQYF.

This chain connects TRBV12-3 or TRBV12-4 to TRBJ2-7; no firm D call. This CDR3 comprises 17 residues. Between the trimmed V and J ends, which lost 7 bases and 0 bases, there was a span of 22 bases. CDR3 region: CASTHKTLGVPSYEQYF. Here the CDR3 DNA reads TGTGCCAGCACCCACAAAACCTTAGGTGTTCCCTCCTACGAGCAGTACTTC.